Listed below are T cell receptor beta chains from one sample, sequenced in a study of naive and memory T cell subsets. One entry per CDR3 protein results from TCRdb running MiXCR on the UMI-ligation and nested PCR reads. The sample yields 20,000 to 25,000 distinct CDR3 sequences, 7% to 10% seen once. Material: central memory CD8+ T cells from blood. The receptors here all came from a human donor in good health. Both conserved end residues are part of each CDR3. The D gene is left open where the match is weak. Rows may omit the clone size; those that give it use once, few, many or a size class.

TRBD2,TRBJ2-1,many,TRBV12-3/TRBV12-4,TGTGCCAGCAGTTTAGAGGCGGGAGGTACCTACAATGAGCAGTTCTTC,CASSLEAGGTYNEQFF
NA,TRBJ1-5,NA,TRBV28,TGTGCCGTTTGGGGGGGATATAGCAATCAGCCCCAGCATTTT,CAVWGGYSNQPQHF
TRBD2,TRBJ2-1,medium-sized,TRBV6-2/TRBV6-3,TGTGCCAGCAGTTACATCTTGGCCAGCGGGAGCCCAAATGAGCAGTTCTTC,CASSYILASGSPNEQFF
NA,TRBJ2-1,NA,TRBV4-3,TGCGCCAGCAGCCAAGATTTAGGGTCCAACTCCTACAATGAGCAGTTCTTC,CASSQDLGSNSYNEQFF
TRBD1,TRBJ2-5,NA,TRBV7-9,TGTGCCAGCAGCCACGGGACAGGGGGCGAGAAGACCCAGTACTTC,CASSHGTGGEKTQYF
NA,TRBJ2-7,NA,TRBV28,TGTGCCAGTCTTGGGCTACCACGCGAGCAGTACTTC,CASLGLPREQYF
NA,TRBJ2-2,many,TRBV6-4,TGTGCCAGCAGTCCCATGGGTGACACCGGGGAGCTGTTTTTT,CASSPMGDTGELFF
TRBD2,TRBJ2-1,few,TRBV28,TGTGCCAGCAGGGTCCTAGCGGGAGATGATGAGCAGTTCTTC,CASRVLAGDDEQFF
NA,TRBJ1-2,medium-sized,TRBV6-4,TGTGCCAGCAGTGACTCGGAGGGTTATGGTGGCTACACCTTC,CASSDSEGYGGYTF
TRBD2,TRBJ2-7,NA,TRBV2,TGTGCCAGCAGTGAGCGACTAGCGAGCTACGAGCAGTACTTC,CASSERLASYEQYF
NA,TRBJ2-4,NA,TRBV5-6,TGTGCCAGCAGCTTGGGGGCCTTTTTTCAGTACTTC,CASSLGAFFQYF
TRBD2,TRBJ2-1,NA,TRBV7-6,TGTGCCAGCAGCTTAGGCGCGACTAGCGGGAGATTGTACAATGAGCAGTTCTTC,CASSLGATSGRLYNEQFF
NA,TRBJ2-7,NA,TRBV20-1,TGCAGTGCTAGCGGTGGCTCCTACGAGCAGTACTTC,CSASGGSYEQYF
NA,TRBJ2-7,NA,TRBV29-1,TGCAGCGTTGAATGGGACAACGCCTACGAGCAGTACTTC,CSVEWDNAYEQYF
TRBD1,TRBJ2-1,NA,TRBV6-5,TGTGCCAGCCGAGCCGGGACAGGGGGCGGGAATGAGCAGTTCTTC,CASRAGTGGGNEQFF
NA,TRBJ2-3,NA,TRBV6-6,TGTGCCAGCAGTTACTCTAGTCCAAGAGATACGCAGTATTTT,CASSYSSPRDTQYF
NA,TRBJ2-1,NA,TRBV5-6,TGTGCCAGCAACGCGGACAGAAACAATGAGCAGTTCTTC,CASNADRNNEQFF
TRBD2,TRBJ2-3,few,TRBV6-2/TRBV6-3,TGTGCCATTGGACTAGCGGCTAGCACAGATACGCAGTATTTT,CAIGLAASTDTQYF
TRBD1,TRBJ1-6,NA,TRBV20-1,TGCAGTGCACCGGACAGGGATGCCCTTATCAATTATTCACCCCTCCACTTT,CSAPDRDALINYSPLHF
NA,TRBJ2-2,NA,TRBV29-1,TGCAGCGTTGAACTAGAAAACACCGGGGAGCTGTTTTTT,CSVELENTGELFF
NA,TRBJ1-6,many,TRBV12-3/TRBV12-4,TGTGCCAGCAGTTTATACGAGGGAGGGTCACCCCTCCACTTT,CASSLYEGGSPLHF
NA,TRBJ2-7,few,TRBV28,TGTGCCAGCAGTTTATCCTTTGTTGCTCTAAAATACGAGCAGTACTTC,CASSLSFVALKYEQYF
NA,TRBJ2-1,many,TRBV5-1,TGCGCCAGCAGCTTGGAACTAGCTAACGATGAGCAGTTCTTC,CASSLELANDEQFF
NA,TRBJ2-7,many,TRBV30,TGTGCCTGGAGGCCCCTGACAGGCCCCTACGAGCAGTACTTC,CAWRPLTGPYEQYF
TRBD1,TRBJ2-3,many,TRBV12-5,TGTGCTAGTGGTGAGGACAGGGCAGATACGCAGTATTTT,CASGEDRADTQYF
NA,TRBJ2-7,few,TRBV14,TGTGCCAGCAGACCGGACAGCAACTACGAGCAGTACTTC,CASRPDSNYEQYF
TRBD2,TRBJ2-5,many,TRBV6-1,TGTGCCAGCAGTGAACTGGCGGGAGGACCTCAAGAGACCCAGTACTTC,CASSELAGGPQETQYF
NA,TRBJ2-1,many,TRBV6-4,TGTGCCAGCAGTGACTTGGGGACGGGATCCTACAATGAGCAGTTCTTC,CASSDLGTGSYNEQFF
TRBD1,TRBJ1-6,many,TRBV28,TGTGCCAGCAGTTTGACAGGGGGATATAATTCACCCCTCCACTTT,CASSLTGGYNSPLHF
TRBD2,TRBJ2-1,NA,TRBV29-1,TGCAGTATAAGGACTAGCGGAGTTAAGGCCTACAATGAGCAGTTCTTC,CSIRTSGVKAYNEQFF
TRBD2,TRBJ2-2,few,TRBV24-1,TGTGCCACCAGTGAGCCCCTAGCGGGGGGCACCGGGGAGCTGTTTTTT,CATSEPLAGGTGELFF
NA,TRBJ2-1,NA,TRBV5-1,TGCGCCAGCAGCTTTTTTCATGGGTCAGGCAATGAGCAGTTCTTC,CASSFFHGSGNEQFF
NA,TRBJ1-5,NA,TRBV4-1,TGCGCCAGCAGCCTCCAACCCATGAACGAGGGCAATCAGCCCCAGCATTTT,CASSLQPMNEGNQPQHF
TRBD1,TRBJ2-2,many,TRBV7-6,TGTGCCAGCAGCGATGGGACAGACTACACCGGGGAGCTGTTTTTT,CASSDGTDYTGELFF
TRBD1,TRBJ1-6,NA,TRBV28,TGTGCCAGCAGAAGACCGGGACAGGGGTATTCACCCCTCCACTTT,CASRRPGQGYSPLHF
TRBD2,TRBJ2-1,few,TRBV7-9,TGTGCCAGCAGCTCCCCGTTAGCGGGTCCTCCCTACAATGAGCAGTTCTTC,CASSSPLAGPPYNEQFF